A selection of T cell receptor beta chains follows, all from one sample in a study of T cell repertoires in cytomegalovirus infection. TCRdb reprocessed the reads via MiXCR and lists one record per CDR3 protein. This table holds approximately 770,000 distinct CDR3 sequences, about 27% found once. These TCRs are of unknown antigen specificity. The sample in question was cultured CD8+ T cells from PBMCs, obtained from culture after CMV antigen stimulation. The source of these receptors is a human donor in good health (CMV status not recorded). Some clones in this sample may be carry-over from other donors' samples. Each CDR3 is given with its conserved first and last residue. The D gene is left open where the match is weak. Clone size is stated in some rows and not others, as once, few, many or a class when expanded.

CDR3 protein: CASTLLRDDGEAFF
CDR3 DNA: TGTGCCAGCACTTTACTCCGGGACGACGGTGAAGCTTTCTTT
clone size: -
D gene: -
V gene: TRBV6-6
J gene: TRBJ1-1

CDR3 protein: CAISEGMNTEAFF
CDR3 DNA: TGTGCCATCAGTGAGGGAATGAACACTGAAGCTTTCTTT
clone size: -
D gene: -
V gene: TRBV10-3
J gene: TRBJ1-1

CDR3 protein: CASSLDRVDGYTF
CDR3 DNA: TGTGCCAGCAGCTTGGACAGGGTGGATGGCTACACCTTC
clone size: many
D gene: -
V gene: TRBV5-8
J gene: TRBJ1-2

CDR3 protein: CASGFGGAKNIQYF
CDR3 DNA: TGCGCCAGCGGCTTCGGGGGGGCCAAAAACATTCAGTACTTC
clone size: few
D gene: TRBD2
V gene: TRBV10-2
J gene: TRBJ2-4

CDR3 protein: CASSAADPFYNEQFF
CDR3 DNA: TGCGCCAGCAGTGCTGCGGACCCTTTCTACAATGAGCAGTTCTTC
clone size: -
D gene: -
V gene: TRBV10-2
J gene: TRBJ2-1

CDR3 protein: CASSIQPTGATEAFF
CDR3 DNA: TGCGCCAGCAGCATACAACCGACAGGGGCCACTGAAGCTTTCTTT
clone size: -
D gene: TRBD1
V gene: TRBV5-1
J gene: TRBJ1-1

CDR3 protein: CSARERQGVQPQHF
CDR3 DNA: TGCAGTGCTAGAGAAAGACAGGGCGTTCAGCCCCAGCATTTT
clone size: -
D gene: TRBD1
V gene: TRBV20-1
J gene: TRBJ1-5

CDR3 protein: CASSLAGGLEAFF
CDR3 DNA: TGTGCCAGCAGTTTAGCGGGCGGGTTGGAAGCTTTCTTT
clone size: many
D gene: -
V gene: TRBV12-3/TRBV12-4
J gene: TRBJ1-1

CDR3 protein: CASSPPGQGKAFF
CDR3 DNA: TGCGCCAGCAGCCCGCCGGGACAGGGGAAAGCTTTCTTT
clone size: -
D gene: TRBD1
V gene: TRBV4-1
J gene: TRBJ1-1

CDR3 protein: CAIRGQGNTEAFF
CDR3 DNA: TGTGCCATCAGGGGACAGGGGAACACTGAAGCTTTCTTT
clone size: few
D gene: TRBD1
V gene: TRBV10-3
J gene: TRBJ1-1

CDR3 protein: CSASTGTVAKNIQYF
CDR3 DNA: TGCAGTGCCTCGACCGGGACTGTAGCCAAAAACATTCAGTACTTC
clone size: -
D gene: -
V gene: TRBV20-1
J gene: TRBJ2-4

CDR3 protein: CASSFVLSEGPGTGELFF
CDR3 DNA: TGTGCCAGCAGTTTTGTGCTGTCGGAGGGCCCAGGGACCGGGGAGCTGTTTTTT
clone size: few
D gene: -
V gene: TRBV12-3/TRBV12-4
J gene: TRBJ2-2

CDR3 protein: CASSLGTEGNTIYF
CDR3 DNA: TGTGCCAGCAGCTTAGGGACAGAGGGAAACACCATATATTTT
clone size: -
D gene: TRBD1
V gene: TRBV7-3
J gene: TRBJ1-3

CDR3 protein: CASSIEEPGTYEQYF
CDR3 DNA: TGTGCCAGTAGTATTGAGGAACCAGGGACCTACGAGCAGTACTTC
clone size: -
D gene: -
V gene: TRBV19
J gene: TRBJ2-7

CDR3 protein: CASRVDSNEAFF
CDR3 DNA: TGTGCCAGCAGGGTGGACTCGAATGAAGCTTTCTTT
clone size: -
D gene: -
V gene: TRBV5-4
J gene: TRBJ1-1

CDR3 protein: CASSYSRGSSTDTQYF
CDR3 DNA: TGTGCCAGCAGTTACTCGCGGGGTTCTAGCACAGATACGCAGTATTTT
clone size: many
D gene: -
V gene: TRBV6-5
J gene: TRBJ2-3

CDR3 protein: CASSMGVNTEAFF
CDR3 DNA: TGTGCCAGCAGCATGGGGGTGAACACTGAAGCTTTCTTT
clone size: many
D gene: -
V gene: TRBV12-3/TRBV12-4
J gene: TRBJ1-1

CDR3 protein: CASSAGTGGQPQHF
CDR3 DNA: TGCGCCAGCAGCGCCGGGACAGGGGGTCAGCCCCAGCATTTT
clone size: -
D gene: TRBD1
V gene: TRBV5-1
J gene: TRBJ1-5

CDR3 protein: CASSHPQGPKNIQYF
CDR3 DNA: TGTGCCAGCAGCCACCCCCAGGGCCCCAAAAACATTCAGTACTTC
clone size: -
D gene: -
V gene: TRBV7-9
J gene: TRBJ2-4

CDR3 protein: CATMGAKGPSGNTIYF
CDR3 DNA: TGTGCCACCATGGGGGCCAAGGGACCCTCTGGAAACACCATATATTTT
clone size: -
D gene: -
V gene: TRBV10-3
J gene: TRBJ1-3

CDR3 protein: CASRPTETNTGELFF
CDR3 DNA: TGTGCCAGCAGACCGACAGAGACGAACACCGGGGAGCTGTTTTTT
clone size: -
D gene: -
V gene: TRBV27
J gene: TRBJ2-2

CDR3 protein: CASSESPPNEQYF
CDR3 DNA: TGTGCCAGCAGTGAATCCCCCCCGAACGAGCAGTACTTC
clone size: few
D gene: -
V gene: TRBV6-1
J gene: TRBJ2-7

CDR3 protein: CSARDRQGPDTQYF
CDR3 DNA: TGCAGTGCTAGAGATCGACAGGGACCAGATACGCAGTATTTT
clone size: -
D gene: TRBD1
V gene: TRBV20-1
J gene: TRBJ2-3

CDR3 protein: CASSSGLPNTGKLFF
CDR3 DNA: TGTGCCAGCAGCTCGGGACTCCCTAACACCGGGAAGCTGTTTTTT
clone size: -
D gene: -
V gene: TRBV7-4
J gene: TRBJ2-2

CDR3 protein: CATAITGDTDTQYF
CDR3 DNA: TGTGCCACCGCAATAACAGGGGACACAGATACGCAGTATTTT
clone size: -
D gene: TRBD1
V gene: TRBV24-1
J gene: TRBJ2-3

CDR3 protein: CASDGNQPQHF
CDR3 DNA: TGTGCCAGTGACGGCAATCAGCCCCAGCATTTT
clone size: -
D gene: -
V gene: TRBV19
J gene: TRBJ1-5

CDR3 protein: CASSIIGTGNQPQHF
CDR3 DNA: TGTGCCAGTAGTATCATAGGGACCGGAAATCAGCCCCAGCATTTT
clone size: few
D gene: -
V gene: TRBV19
J gene: TRBJ1-5

CDR3 protein: CASSLLGDSDTQYF
CDR3 DNA: TGTGCCAGCAGCTTACTAGGCGACTCAGATACGCAGTATTTT
clone size: many
D gene: -
V gene: TRBV7-2
J gene: TRBJ2-3

CDR3 protein: CASSGRGHGNTEAFF
CDR3 DNA: TGTGCCAGCAGCGGCCGGGGACACGGGAACACTGAAGCTTTCTTT
clone size: -
D gene: -
V gene: TRBV9
J gene: TRBJ1-1

CDR3 protein: CATSREGGEEETQYF
CDR3 DNA: TGTGCCACCAGCAGAGAAGGCGGGGAGGAAGAGACCCAGTACTTC
clone size: -
D gene: -
V gene: TRBV15
J gene: TRBJ2-5

CDR3 protein: CASMVIRGANEQFF
CDR3 DNA: TGTGCCAGCATGGTGATTAGGGGCGCCAATGAGCAGTTCTTC
clone size: -
D gene: -
V gene: TRBV6-2/TRBV6-3
J gene: TRBJ2-1

CDR3 protein: CASGDRISYEQYF
CDR3 DNA: TGTGCCAGCGGGGACAGAATTTCCTACGAGCAGTACTTC
clone size: many
D gene: TRBD1
V gene: TRBV13
J gene: TRBJ2-7

CDR3 protein: CAIRKTAQGNHTQYF
CDR3 DNA: TGTGCCATCAGAAAGACGGCACAGGGTAATCATACGCAGTATTTT
clone size: few
D gene: -
V gene: TRBV10-3
J gene: TRBJ2-3

CDR3 protein: CASRWIITDTQYF
CDR3 DNA: TGTGCCAGCAGGTGGATCATCACAGATACGCAGTATTTT
clone size: -
D gene: -
V gene: TRBV6-6
J gene: TRBJ2-3

CDR3 protein: CASRLAGDIYNEQFF
CDR3 DNA: TGTGCCAGCAGACTAGCGGGGGACATCTACAATGAGCAGTTCTTC
clone size: -
D gene: TRBD2
V gene: TRBV27
J gene: TRBJ2-1

CDR3 protein: CASSLGKGLATNEKLFF
CDR3 DNA: TGTGCCAGCAGCTTAGGAAAGGGCCTGGCAACTAATGAAAAACTGTTTTTT
clone size: many
D gene: -
V gene: TRBV7-9
J gene: TRBJ1-4

CDR3 protein: CASIVGTGGSTEAFF
CDR3 DNA: TGTGCCAGCATTGTGGGGACAGGGGGAAGCACTGAAGCTTTCTTT
clone size: -
D gene: TRBD1
V gene: TRBV6-6
J gene: TRBJ1-1

CDR3 protein: CASSSRDSDYGYTF
CDR3 DNA: TGTGCCAGCAGCTCCAGGGACTCTGACTATGGCTACACCTTC
clone size: few
D gene: -
V gene: TRBV7-6
J gene: TRBJ1-2

CDR3 protein: CASRPLSNTGELFF
CDR3 DNA: TGCGCCAGCAGACCCCTTTCGAACACCGGGGAGCTGTTTTTT
clone size: few
D gene: -
V gene: TRBV4-1
J gene: TRBJ2-2

CDR3 protein: CASSEDKMWAYNSPLHF
CDR3 DNA: TGTGCCAGCAGCGAGGACAAAATGTGGGCCTATAATTCACCCCTCCACTTT
clone size: few
D gene: -
V gene: TRBV6-5
J gene: TRBJ1-6

CDR3 protein: CASSNPGQGALGDTQYF
CDR3 DNA: TGTGCCAGCAGTAACCCTGGACAGGGGGCTTTGGGAGATACGCAGTATTTT
clone size: few
D gene: TRBD1
V gene: TRBV6-1
J gene: TRBJ2-3

CDR3 protein: CARGLTAGELFF
CDR3 DNA: TGTGCCAGAGGCCTTACAGCCGGGGAGCTGTTTTTT
clone size: -
D gene: -
V gene: TRBV2
J gene: TRBJ2-2

CDR3 protein: CASRGTTPGELFF
CDR3 DNA: TGTGCCAGCAGAGGGACAACGCCCGGGGAGCTGTTTTTT
clone size: -
D gene: -
V gene: TRBV13
J gene: TRBJ2-2

CDR3 protein: CASRSDGTKNEKLFF
CDR3 DNA: TGTGCCAGCCGATCTGACGGCACTAAGAATGAAAAACTGTTTTTT
clone size: few
D gene: -
V gene: TRBV7-8
J gene: TRBJ1-4

CDR3 protein: CASRRGVDTEAFF
CDR3 DNA: TGTGCCAGCAGACGAGGGGTGGACACTGAAGCTTTCTTT
clone size: few
D gene: -
V gene: TRBV27
J gene: TRBJ1-1

CDR3 protein: CASSNPGTGAPRELFF
CDR3 DNA: TGTGCCAGCAGCAATCCCGGGACAGGGGCCCCTCGGGAACTGTTTTTT
clone size: few
D gene: TRBD1
V gene: TRBV7-9
J gene: TRBJ1-4

CDR3 protein: CASSLPTGKEQFF
CDR3 DNA: TGTGCCAGCAGCCTCCCGACAGGGAAAGAGCAGTTCTTC
clone size: many
D gene: TRBD1
V gene: TRBV7-2
J gene: TRBJ2-1

CDR3 protein: CASSPRDRGREPQHF
CDR3 DNA: TGCGCCAGCAGCCCCCGGGACAGGGGGCGAGAGCCCCAGCATTTT
clone size: -
D gene: TRBD1
V gene: TRBV4-1
J gene: TRBJ1-5

CDR3 protein: CAIMTGFGYTF
CDR3 DNA: TGTGCCATCATGACAGGGTTTGGCTACACCTTC
clone size: -
D gene: TRBD1
V gene: TRBV7-6
J gene: TRBJ1-2

CDR3 protein: CASRLGRGAAQETQYF
CDR3 DNA: TGTGCCAGCAGATTGGGAAGGGGCGCGGCACAGGAGACCCAGTACTTC
clone size: few
D gene: -
V gene: TRBV7-2
J gene: TRBJ2-5